The next 10 T cell receptor beta chains were all read from a single sample in a study of regulatory T cells in long-lasting Graves disease. This sample's time point: newly diagnosed GD, antithyroid drugs for less than 3 months. RNA isolated from PBMCs was used to make the TCR library. Investigators prepared the TCR beta libraries by applying iRepertoire HTBI primers and Arm-PCR of CDR3 regions. From the multiplex PCR reads, TCRdb called clonotypes with MiXCR, one entry per CDR3 protein. The table includes 400,000 to 450,000 distinct CDR3 sequences, about a sixth detected once. This same sample was also taken into another study, of T cells in Graves' hyperthyroidism and ophthalmopathy.

The sample in question was peripheral blood mononuclear cells (PBMCs), obtained at new diagnosis, from a patient treated with antithyroid drugs. These receptors came from a woman aged 25 to 39 with Graves disease.

The J gene is TRBJ1-1, the V gene TRBV19; TRBD1 agrees at 8 bases. J gave up 11 bases and V 6 bases, and 11 bases lay outside the gene matches. The CDR3 extends over 13 amino acids. Germline V CDR1 and CDR2: LNHDA, SQIVND (reference sequence). DNA of the CDR3: TGTGCCAGTAGGGACAGGGAGATCGTCGAGGCTTTCTTT. It translates to CASRDREIVEAFF. The complete variable domain, with remaining parts taken from reference TRBV19 and TRBJ1-1, reads DGGITQSPKYLFRKEGQNVTLSCEQNLNHDAMYWYRQDPGQGLRLIYYSQIVNDFQKGDIAEGYSVSREKKESFPLTVTSAQKNPTAFYLCASRDREIVEAFFGQGTRLTVV.

In its sample, this clonotype was seen many times. This rearrangement joins TRBV28 to TRBJ1-2, with D unclear. Looked up from germline, CDR1 is MDHEN and CDR2 is SYDVKM. The CDR3 runs 14 residues. V lost 4 bases and J 7 bases, leaving 16 bases between the germline ends. The CDR3 reads CASSSPGYSGGYTF. CDR3 nucleotides: TGTGCCAGCAGTTCCCCTGGGTACAGTGGTGGCTACACCTTC.

This chain connects TRBV28 to TRBJ2-5; TRBD1 or TRBD2 may be the D gene (6 bases each). The V gene lost 7 bases and the J gene lost 5 bases, with 11 bases spanning the gap. Germline loops: CDR1 MDHEN, CDR2 SYDVKM. The CDR3 spans 12 residues. CDR3 DNA sequence: TGTGCCAGCAAGCAGGGGAGGGAGACCCAGTACTTC. Its protein is CASKQGRETQYF.

This clonotype was observed a single time. V gene TRBV7-9 combines with J gene TRBJ1-1; D gene ambiguous. The V end lost 3 bases, the J end lost 1 base, and 15 bases lay between the germline ends. CDR3 length equals 16 residues. Germline V gives CDR1 SEHNR, CDR2 FQNEAQ (reference sequence). This CDR3 reads CASSFYSAPQNTEAFF. The CDR3 DNA follows: TGTGCCAGCAGCTTTTACAGCGCTCCGCAGAACACTGAAGCTTTCTTT.

The V and J genes are TRBV13 and TRBJ1-4; D gene uncertain. Germline-derived CDR1 and CDR2 are PRHDT and FYEKMQ (reference sequence). V lost 4 bases and J 5 bases, leaving 32 bases between the germline ends. The CDR3 spans 21 residues. The CDR3 reads CASSSTWAVGVAVAPNEKLFF. CDR3 DNA: TGTGCCAGCAGCTCCACCTGGGCAGTGGGAGTTGCAGTGGCGCCGAATGAAAAACTGTTTTTT.

The sample holds a few counts of this clonotype. The genes are TRBV7-2 and TRBJ2-7; D is unresolved. The germline V gene has CDR1 SGHTA and CDR2 FQGNSA. CDR3 length: 15 residues. Deletions cut 10 bases from V and 3 bases from J, with 22 bases between. The chain's CDR3 is CAITVGEATNYEQYF. In nucleotides, the CDR3 is TGTGCCATAACTGTAGGAGAGGCGACCAACTACGAGCAGTACTTC.

This clonotype was detected a few times. The chain uses TRBV10-3 and TRBJ1-2, with D maybe TRBD1 (6 bases). V lost 6 bases and J lost 2, with 13 bases in between. Germline V CDR1 and CDR2: ENHRY, SYGVKD. The CDR3 has 14 amino acids. The CDR3 is CAIRPGQENYGYTF. DNA for the CDR3: TGTGCCATCAGACCGGGACAAGAGAACTATGGCTACACCTTC.

Many counts were recorded for this clonotype. The V and J genes are TRBV20-1 and TRBJ2-7; D not certain. From germline, CDR1 is DFQATT and CDR2 SNEGSKA (reference sequence). The CDR3 runs 11 residues. Trimming pared 6 bases from V and 9 bases from J, leaving 15 bases between. CDR3 in DNA: TGCAGTGCCCCTTCGATGCCCGGGCAGTACTTC. Amino acid sequence: CSAPSMPGQYF.

The V call is TRBV20-1, the J call TRBJ2-1, with D unresolved. V was clipped by 6 bases and J by 7 bases, with 10 bases between them. This CDR3 contains 11 residues. Looked up from germline, CDR1 is DFQATT and CDR2 is SNEGSKA (reference sequence). This chain's CDR3 is CSATFRNEQFF. The CDR3 bases are TGCAGTGCAACATTTCGGAATGAGCAGTTCTTC.

This clonotype occurred many times. This chain links TRBV7-6 with TRBJ2-2; perhaps TRBD1 as D (5 bases). Trimming took off 0 bases at V and 6 bases at J, with 5 bases between the two ends. Per germline, CDR1 SGHVS and CDR2 FNYEAQ. The CDR3 has 13 residues. For the CDR3, the DNA is TGTGCCAGCAGCTTAGCACAGGCCGGGGAGCTGTTTTTT. The encoded protein is CASSLAQAGELFF.